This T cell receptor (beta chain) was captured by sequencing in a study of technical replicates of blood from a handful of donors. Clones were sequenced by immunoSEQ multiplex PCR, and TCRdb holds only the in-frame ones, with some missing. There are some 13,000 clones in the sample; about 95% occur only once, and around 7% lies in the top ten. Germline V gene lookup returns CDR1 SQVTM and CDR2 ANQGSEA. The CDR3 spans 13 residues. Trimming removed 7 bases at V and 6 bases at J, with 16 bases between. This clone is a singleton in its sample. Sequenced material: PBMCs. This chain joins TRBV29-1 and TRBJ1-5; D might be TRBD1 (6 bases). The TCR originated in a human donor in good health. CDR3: CSAAAGGGQPQHF. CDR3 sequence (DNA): TGCAGCGCCGCGGCGGGGGGCGGTCAGCCCCAGCATTTT.